This T cell receptor beta chain emerged from a study of cytomegalovirus exposure and HLA in healthy donors (dated by TCRdb to about 2017). With regard to the full study: According to an earlier analysis of 450 to 650 of the donors, some 180 million T cells yielded 120 million or so unique TCR beta sequences and 250 to 350 Gb of sequence data. An early release covering about 600 HLA-typed donors comprised about 320 gigabases of sequencing data and roughly 86 million unique TCR sequences. Among the approximately 400 genotyped donors, around 81% belonged to the genetic ancestry cluster associated with self-reported Caucasian donors. The aim of the study was to test whether cataloging public T cell receptors could identify signatures of past pathogen exposure. The study profiled the T cell repertoires of 550 to 700 subjects by immunosequencing and related them to cytomegalovirus serostatus. In addition to the first cohort of 666 subjects, a separate validation cohort of 120 different subjects was used. To predict cytomegalovirus infection status, the study brought together high-throughput TCR immunosequencing, statistical association of individual TCRs with disease status, and machine learning. To study patterns of TCR occurrence, a later analysis re-analyzed previously published TCR beta repertoires from under 750 donors and added high-resolution HLA genotyping. Rather than using new phenotypic data, the later analysis identified candidate immune exposures from TCR beta sequences and from how often those sequences occurred across donors. In an earlier analysis of several hundred of the donors, high-throughput TCR beta sequencing was used to judge whether each TCR beta V gene segment behaved as functional or pseudogenic. Donor age, sex, ethnicity and CMV serostatus were compiled together with the repertoire data. A later genetic analysis took genome-wide SNP genotypes for about 55% of the roughly 670 donors and used that subset as a discovery cohort. Every discovery cohort repertoire had been produced on one sequencing platform. HLA typing covered class I and class II loci at four-digit resolution. Typing coverage varied by locus: roughly 629-630 donors for A, B, C, DRB1 and DQB1; 500 to 550 for DQA1; more than 600 for DPA1; approximately 470 for DPB1. About five DR-DQ haplotypes were handled as single units for association and clustering because linkage in the cohort was strong. Among roughly 400 genotyped donors of the cohort, an average of around 250,000 unique TCR beta nucleotide sequences was sequenced per donor, of which about 18% were non-productive. General findings and caveats noted by the study authors: A later genetic analysis reported fewer N-insertions in productive TCRs among donors in an Asian-associated ancestry cluster than the roughly 700-donor mean. CMV serostatus was the only immune exposure information available for the cohort. A later analysis associated 15,000 to 20,000 TCR beta sequences with specific HLA alleles at a false discovery rate of 0.05. Most TCR sequences were observed very rarely across donors, whereas some public TCRs were present in many individuals. When HLA alleles, especially DR and DQ, strongly co-occurred, attributing TCR associations to individual alleles was difficult. The cohort was sequenced for TCR beta chains only, and without alpha or paired-chain data the features that could be detected were limited. The authors suggested that the approach could potentially be generalized to other disease states and immunological phenotypes. Linkage disequilibrium might explain the correlated functional status among segregating V segments, but an unknown experimental factor could not be excluded. In a later analysis, TCR association rates were found to vary across HLA loci, with the most associated TCRs seen for DRB1 alleles and the fewest for HLA-C alleles. The study gave a list of 150 to 200 TCR beta chains associated with cytomegalovirus. In a later analysis, most CMV-associated TCR beta chains were found to appear HLA-restricted, with HLA associations seemingly driven largely by CMV exposure. Some IMGT-functional V segments, including TRBV6-2 and TRBV6-3, could not be told apart with the 87-base-pair reads, so those segments were excluded. In both the original and validation cohorts, the classifier was reported to diagnose cytomegalovirus status with high specificity and sensitivity. HLA typing was unavailable for some donors at each locus, so association tests used only the typed subset. In a later analysis, HLA-associated TCR beta chains showed more clonal expansion and lower generation probabilities than non-associated chains that were equally common. A later genetic analysis associated a missense DCLRE1C variant with V-gene and J-gene trimming of TCR beta chains, and an independent cohort replicated the association. Roughly uniform sequencing depth across donors was assumed in presence/absence analyses, although this assumption may not hold. In vitro tests confirmed that three of the cytomegalovirus-associated TCR beta chains recognize cytomegalovirus antigens. An earlier analysis of 587 of the donors showed that most TCR beta V segments appeared in productive rearrangements either about 87% or about 30% of the time, which broadly matched IMGT annotations. A cluster of highly shared sequence variants was judged likely to be a technical artifact of the sequencing pipeline. Because counts were too low, more than 15 rarely observed V segments, including chromosome 9 orphons, were excluded from the earlier analysis of about 500 of the donors. A further reported finding was that TCR beta sequences accurately predicted the HLA-A and HLA-B alleles for most subjects in the first cohort. Several of the top co-occurrence clusters appeared to be linked to parvovirus B19, influenza, CMV and Epstein-Barr virus, according to a later analysis.

Points on this clone: Its antigen remains unidentified. Base qualities are missing; no much larger clone stands one base away.

The cohort consisted of 650 to 850 healthy bone marrow donors. At the time of sampling, all cohort members were nominally healthy, though unrecorded immune exposures were likely present. The donor tested CMV seropositive and was one of the 289 seropositive cohort members. A peripheral blood sample was provided by each donor, and peripheral blood mononuclear cells were used for TCR beta sequencing. The Qiagen DNeasy Blood Extraction Kit was used to extract genomic DNA from the blood cell samples. Libraries were prepared through the immunoSEQ multiplex PCR assay. The multiplex PCR relied on a mix of 60 forward primers for TCR Vbeta segments and 13 reverse primers for TCR Jbeta segments. The CDR3 region of rearranged TCR beta genes was amplified from genomic DNA with a multiplex PCR assay. Amplified TCR beta libraries were sequenced as 87-base-pair reads on the Illumina HiSeq System. As for the original processing: A later analysis counted 75 million to 100 million unique TCR beta chains across the 500 to 850 repertoires, and around 12 million of these chains were shared by at least two donors. Raw reads were error-corrected and collapsed into unique sequences with a nearest-neighbor algorithm that merged closely related sequences to remove PCR and sequencing errors. V, D and J gene segments were assigned by aligning CDR3 sequences to IMGT reference sequences. For a sequence to be retained, at least a six-nucleotide match to both a V gene segment and a J gene segment was required. Rearrangements were classified as productive when the CDR3 lacked stop codons and remained in frame with V and J, and all other rearrangements were classified as non-productive. CDR3 was defined according to IMGT convention as the region running from the second conserved V-encoded cysteine to the conserved J-encoded phenylalanine. Sequences without an unambiguous match to a single V gene segment were excluded from the earlier analysis of about 600 of the donors. In an earlier analysis of approximately 560 of the donors, a V segment was called functional when productive rearrangements were above 56.7%, and segregating when the standard deviation between donors exceeded 5%. To diagnose cytomegalovirus status from the catalog of TCR beta chain sequences, a statistical classification framework was built. In a later analysis, V and J genes were assigned by comparing TCR nucleotide sequences against IMGT/GENE-DB human TR gene sequences. A later analysis assigned CDR3 sequences and most-parsimonious VDJ recombination scenarios with the TCRdist pipeline. A later analysis defined each TCR beta chain by its CDR3 amino acid sequence plus V-gene family, and excluded reads lacking a unique V-gene family. To address suspected cross-contamination and a sequencing artifact, a later analysis removed around 600 highly shared, low-generation-probability nucleotide sequences. In a later analysis, a clonal expansion index was calculated for each public chain from normalized within-repertoire ranks of inferred template counts. A later analysis computed generation probabilities with a VDJ recombination model fitted to out-of-frame rearrangements, and checked the results against IGoR. A later analysis scored TCR-TCR, TCR-HLA and TCR-CMV co-occurrence with hypergeometric tests, applying a repertoire-size bias correction to TCR pairs. To estimate false discovery rates, a later analysis permuted the HLA or CMV assignments 20 times. A later analysis grouped co-occurring TCRs with DBSCAN, adding TCRdist sequence similarity when clustering within HLA-allele-positive subsets. For co-occurrence clustering, repertoires with fewer than 30,000 or more than 120,000 public chains were excluded, along with roughly 5 repertoires with anomalous nucleotide sharing. This is the immuneACCESS table as TCRdb keeps it, with only in-frame sequences that have V and J called. A part of the clones is gone; compared with another copy, unresolved V genes explain less than half, and the rest is unexplained. For V, J and clone size, that table is used; D and trimming come from the DNA. This sample has about 200,000 clones in its table, and approximately 11% of those were observed once. Clones ranked in the top ten supply approximately 8.3% of the sample.

The V end gives up 4 bases and the J end 8 bases, leaving 15 bases in the junction not matched to a gene. CDR3 length: 16 amino acids, cysteine to phenylalanine. This entry keeps only the CDR3 DNA: 48 bases, framed from base 1. From a lookup of the germline V gene, CDR1 and CDR2 are SGDLS and YYNGEE. The chain joins TRBV9 to TRBJ2-3, and 8 junction bases match TRBD2. Sequencing was performed on PBMCs. The sequence was obtained from a man aged 50 or older in good health and CMV-seropositive. This receptor has the CDR3 CASSPRSAGAHVTQYF. The nucleotide sequence is TGTGCCAGCAGCCCCCGCTCAGCGGGGGCCCACGTTACGCAGTATTTT.